The clone carrying this TCR beta chain was recorded once. The sample belongs to a study of blood T cell repertoires in COVID-19. Study background: T cells, B-cell-depleted T cells, or PBMCs supplied cDNA or gDNA.

V lost 7 bases to trimming and J lost 3 bases; unmatched junction nucleotides: 4. CDR1 is LNHNV, CDR2 YYDKDF, per germline (reference sequence). This CDR3 spans 15 amino acids. The authors' processing: By means of reference gene primer amplification, nucleated cell counts were estimated. Method: immunoSEQ multiplex PCR; TCRdb's copy keeps in-frame clones and lacks some. The V and J calls and clone size were taken over from that table, and D and trimming were inferred from the DNA. The sample has 250,000 or so clones; about 85% are singletons. Sequenced input: peripheral blood. The sequence was collected from a man aged 30 to 39 who had recovered from COVID-19. The chain carries TRBV15 and TRBJ1-3, with TRBD1 matching over 12 bases. CDR3 amino acids: CATKRDRGLGNTIYF. The CDR3 DNA reads TGTGCCACCAAACGGGACAGGGGGCTTGGAAACACCATATATTTT. The whole variable domain, filled in from reference TRBV15 and TRBJ1-3, reads DAMVIQNPRYQVTQFGKPVTLSCSQTLNHNVMYWYQQKSSQAPKLLFHYYDKDFNNEADTPDNFQSRRPNTSFCFLDIRSPGLGDTAMYLCATKRDRGLGNTIYFGEGSWLTVV.